The clone carrying this TCR beta chain has a count of ten or more. This specimen belongs to a study of T-cell reconstitution after alpha-beta-depleted transplantation in children. Preparation of the TCRbeta library used unique molecular identifiers. TCRdb re-called the PCR reads with MiXCR, one entry per CDR3 protein. The sample has 640,000 or so distinct CDR3 sequences; 16% are singletons. The clonotype was recovered from a human donor who donated a stem cell graft to a child with acute myeloid leukemia. The sample here was PBMCs from the stem cell graft donor, taken from the stem cell graft.

CDR3 in amino acids: CSAITGQYSNQPQHF. The CDR3 DNA reads as TGCAGTGCTATCACGGGTCAGTATAGCAATCAGCCCCAGCATTTT. The chain combines TRBV20-1 with TRBJ1-5; D gene uncertain. From germline, CDR1 is DFQATT and CDR2 SNEGSKA (reference sequence). Trimming removed 4 bases from V and 0 bases from J, with 13 bases in between. There are 15 residues in the CDR3.